This entry concerns a single T cell receptor beta chain. Its target is not known. Trimming removed 6 bases from V and 4 bases from J; junction bases left unmatched: 6. The CDR3 length is 14 residues. The germline CDR1 and CDR2 sequences are SNHLY and FYNNEI. The data originate from a study of T cell responses to AZD1222 COVID-19 vaccine. For the study at large: The analysis combined second doses at about 4 or about 12 weeks. Findings of the study overall: Increases in Spike-specific TCR breadth and depth were seen after two AZD1222 doses. Per reports, nearly half of all spike-specific TCRs target regions that are unmutated in variants. White British people made up most donors, females outnumbered males, and clonal diversity was possibly underestimated.

The data were produced by immunoSEQ multiplex PCR, yet TCRdb's version contains in-frame clones alone and is incomplete. The sample has 100,000 or so clones, approximately 91% seen once; the top ten hold 16%. The chain links TRBV2 to TRBJ1-3, with 7 bases fitting TRBD1. The clonotype was recovered from an adult in good health. The sequences come from peripheral blood, collected on day 0 of AZD1222 vaccination. CDR3 in amino acids: CASSPGTAGNTIYF. The CDR3 bases are TGTGCCAGCAGCCCCGGGACAGCCGGAAACACCATATATTTT.